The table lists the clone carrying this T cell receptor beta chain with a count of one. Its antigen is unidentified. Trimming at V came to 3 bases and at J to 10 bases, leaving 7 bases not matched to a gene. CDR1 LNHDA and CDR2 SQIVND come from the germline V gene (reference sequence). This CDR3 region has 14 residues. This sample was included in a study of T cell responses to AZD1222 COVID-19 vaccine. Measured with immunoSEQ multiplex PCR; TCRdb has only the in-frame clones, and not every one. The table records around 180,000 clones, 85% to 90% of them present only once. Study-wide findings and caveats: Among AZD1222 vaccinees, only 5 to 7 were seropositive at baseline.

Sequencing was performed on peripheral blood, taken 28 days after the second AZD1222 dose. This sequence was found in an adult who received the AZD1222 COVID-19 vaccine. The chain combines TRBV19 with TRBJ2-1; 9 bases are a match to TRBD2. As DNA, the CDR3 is TGTGCCAGTAGTATTGGCGGGAGGGCCATAGAGCAGTTCTTC. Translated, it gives CASSIGGRAIEQFF.